Presented here are 17 T cell receptor beta chains from one specimen sequenced in a study of OX40 agonist ivuxolimab in advanced cancers. Assay used: immunoSEQ multiplex PCR; TCRdb lists only in-frame clones, some missing. The sample yields about 94,000 clones, more than 75% seen once. The source material was CD4+ or CD8+ T cells sorted from blood, sampled in a trial of the OX40 agonist ivuxolimab. Every receptor here comes from an adult with an advanced solid tumor such as melanoma, head and neck, liver or kidney cancer.

The chain links TRBV10-3 to TRBJ1-4; TRBD1 matches at 7 bases. The CDR3 is 15 residues long. CDR1 and CDR2 (germline): ENHRY, SYGVKD. The V gene end was trimmed by 2 bases and the J gene end by 7 bases; junction bases not matched to a gene: 7. CDR3 bases: TGTGCCATCAGTGAGGCGACAGGGTCCAGTGAAAAACTGTTTTTT. It translates to CAISEATGSSEKLFF.

This clone came up a few times. The chain carries TRBV30 and TRBJ2-7, with D possibly matching TRBD2 (6 bases). This CDR3 has 12 amino acids. V was pared by 2 bases and J by 9 bases, with 14 bases between. CDR1 is GTSNPN, CDR2 SVGIG, per germline (reference sequence). The CDR3 coding sequence is TGTGCCTGGAGTATCGGGGGAGACGGGCAGTACTTC. This codes for CAWSIGGDGQYF.

The J gene is TRBJ2-6, the V gene TRBV9, with D perhaps TRBD1 (5 bases). CDR1 and CDR2 from the germline V gene are SGDLS and YYNGEE. V lost 1 base and J lost 0, with 14 bases in between. CDR3 length: 18 residues. The CDR3 spells CASSVFDSTSSGANVLTF. In DNA, the CDR3 is TGTGCCAGCAGCGTATTCGACAGTACCAGCTCTGGGGCCAACGTCCTGACTTTC.

This clone was observed a few times. This CDR3 reads CSVGGVSRGSANYGYTF. DNA for the CDR3: TGCAGCGTTGGAGGCGTCTCCCGGGGAAGTGCTAACTATGGCTACACCTTC. The chain is built from TRBV29-1 and TRBJ1-2; D gene ambiguous. CDR3 length equals 17 residues. CDR1 and CDR2 (germline): SQVTM, ANQGSEA. V was clipped by 4 bases and J by 0 bases, with 21 bases between them.

The chain links TRBV7-6 to TRBJ2-5, with a weak D call TRBD2 (6 bases). The CDR3 length is 17 residues. Per germline, CDR1 SGHVS and CDR2 FNYEAQ. Trimming stripped 5 bases from V and 5 bases from J, with 24 bases between. CDR3 protein: CASSQWGSGLHEETQYF. The DNA of the CDR3 is TGTGCCAGCAGCCAATGGGGTAGCGGCCTCCATGAGGAGACCCAGTACTTC.

This rearrangement joins TRBV4-2 to TRBJ1-2, with D possibly being TRBD1 (6 bases). Deletions cut 0 bases from V and 7 bases from J, with 12 bases between. The length of the CDR3 is 14 residues. From germline, CDR1 is LGHNA and CDR2 YNFKEQ. In DNA, the CDR3 is TGTGCCAGCAGCCAAGATTTCGGGGGCGGTGGCTACACCTTC. It is translated as CASSQDFGGGGYTF.

This chain connects TRBV9 to TRBJ1-6, with 12 bases fitting TRBD1. The V and J ends lost 4 bases and 7 bases, in that order; junction bases with no gene match: 12. Germline V gives CDR1 SGDLS, CDR2 YYNGEE. The CDR3 runs to 18 residues. This CDR3 reads CASSLRGGQGADNSPLHF. DNA of the CDR3: TGTGCCAGCAGCCTGAGGGGGGGACAGGGGGCTGACAATTCACCCCTCCACTTT.

The chain carries TRBV29-1 and TRBJ1-1, with D possibly TRBD1 on 6 matching bases. Trimming took 3 bases from V and 8 from J, leaving 16 bases between them. The CDR3 is 13 amino acids. The V gene's germline CDR1 is SQVTM and CDR2 ANQGSEA. The CDR3 DNA sequence: TGCAGCGTTGAGAGACAGGTGAGAGGGGAAGCTTTCTTT. It encodes CSVERQVRGEAFF. Combining the CDR3 with reference TRBV29-1 and TRBJ1-1 gives the whole variable domain SAVISQKPSRDICQRGTSLTIQCQVDSQVTMMFWYRQQPGQSLTLIATANQGSEATYESGFVIDKFPISRPNLTFSTLTVSNMSPEDSSIYLCSVERQVRGEAFFGQGTRLTVV.

The chain combines TRBV19 with TRBJ2-7, with D possibly called TRBD1 or TRBD2 (5 bases each). The CDR3 is 16 amino acids. Trimming left V 1 base short and J 2 bases short, with 15 bases between. Germline V gives CDR1 LNHDA, CDR2 SQIVND (reference sequence). The CDR3 protein is CASSIVSQGAPYEQYF. The CDR3 DNA follows: TGTGCCAGTAGTATAGTGTCCCAGGGAGCGCCCTACGAGCAGTACTTC.

The CDR3, as DNA: TGTGCCAGCAGCTTAGCCCTCCGCAGGGGGGGCTTGGAGACCCAGTACTTC. This sequence encodes CASSLALRRGGLETQYF. The chain couples TRBV13 to TRBJ2-5, with D perhaps matching TRBD1 or TRBD2 (7 bases each). With 1 base removed from V and 5 bases from J, the gap between germline ends came to 20 bases. Per germline, CDR1 PRHDT and CDR2 FYEKMQ (reference sequence). The CDR3 contains 17 residues. Together with reference TRBV13 and TRBJ2-5, the CDR3 gives the full variable domain: AAGVIQSPRHLIKEKRETATLKCYPIPRHDTVYWYQQGPGQDPQFLISFYEKMQSDKGSIPDRFSAQQFSDYHSELNMSSLELGDSALYFCASSLALRRGGLETQYFGPGTRLLVL.

The genes are TRBV6-1 and TRBJ1-2; D not certain. V was trimmed by 3 bases and J by 6 bases, leaving 14 bases between them. Germline V CDR1 and CDR2: MNHNS, SASEGT. The CDR3 loop spans 14 amino acids. The CDR3 sequence: CASSDWTGRNGYTF. In DNA form, the CDR3 reads TGTGCCAGCAGTGATTGGACGGGCCGGAATGGCTACACCTTC.

This rearrangement joins TRBV9 to TRBJ2-2; no firm D call. Germline V gene sequence: CDR1 SGDLS, CDR2 YYNGEE. The CDR3 runs to 13 residues. V gave up 0 bases and J gave up 4 bases, with 4 bases separating them. The CDR3 spells CASSVVGTGELFF. The CDR3 DNA reads as TGTGCCAGCAGCGTAGTGGGCACCGGGGAGCTGTTTTTT.

The chain has TRBV9 and TRBJ2-1; 13 bases are a match to TRBD2. Trimming removed 0 bases from V and 10 bases from J; junction bases left unmatched: 4. Germline V CDR1 and CDR2: SGDLS, YYNGEE. This CDR3 contains 15 residues. CDR3 sequence: CASSVATSGGAEQFF. CDR3 in DNA: TGTGCCAGCAGCGTAGCAACTAGCGGGGGGGCGGAGCAGTTCTTC.

This clone occurred a few times. This chain links TRBV19 with TRBJ1-5; D is unclear. The CDR3 contains 12 residues. Germline V gives CDR1 LNHDA, CDR2 SQIVND (reference sequence). Deletions cut 6 bases from V and 3 bases from J, with 6 bases between. This chain's CDR3 is CASRDLNQPQHF. The CDR3, as DNA: TGTGCCAGTAGGGACCTCAATCAGCCCCAGCATTTT.

This clone was detected only once. This rearrangement joins TRBV5-1 to TRBJ2-7; D gene ambiguous. V was pared by 3 bases and J by 0 bases, with 16 bases between. Germline V lookup: CDR1 SGHRS, CDR2 YFSETQ. The CDR3 length is 16 residues. The CDR3 DNA reads as TGCGCCAGCAGCTCGGGCCTTGGGCAGAACTCCTACGAGCAGTACTTC. Its protein is CASSSGLGQNSYEQYF.

This clone came up once. This rearrangement joins TRBV5-1 to TRBJ2-3; TRBD2 agrees at 8 bases. CDR3 length equals 16 residues. Germline V CDR1 and CDR2: SGHRS, YFSETQ. The V segment lost 3 bases and the J segment 1 base; nucleotides outside the gene matches: 7. The CDR3 nucleotides are TGCGCCAGCAGCTCCTCCCCGCGGGGGGGCACAGATACGCAGTATTTT. Protein sequence: CASSSSPRGGTDTQYF. Complete variable domain (other parts from reference TRBV5-1 and TRBJ2-3): KAGVTQTPRYLIKTRGQQVTLSCSPISGHRSVSWYQQTPGQGLQFLFEYFSETQRNKGNFPGRFSGRQFSNSRSEMNVSTLELGDSALYLCASSSSPRGGTDTQYFGPGTRLTVL.

This clone was seen only once. This rearrangement joins TRBV6-5 to TRBJ1-5; D not resolved. The CDR3 sequence is 12 residues long. Between the trimmed V and J ends, which lost 2 bases and 8 bases, there was a span of 7 bases. CDR1 is MNHEY and CDR2 is SVGAGI in the germline V gene. The CDR3 DNA is TGTGCCAGCAGTTACCTCGGGGAGCCCCAGCATTTT. It specifies CASSYLGEPQHF.